The following is a T cell receptor (beta chain) sequence with its context. This entry comes from a study of response to subunit inactivated influenza vaccine. MiXCR, applied by TCRdb to the RT-PCR reads, yields one record per CDR3 protein. The sample has about 570,000 distinct CDR3 sequences, 11% seen once; the top ten hold approximately 11%. These data were likewise used in another study, on T cells expressing NK-cell markers. That work states: Production of TCR beta cDNA relied on 5'RACE template switching with UMIs. In several experiments, sorting was confined to alpha-beta TCR T cells through use of an anti-gamma-delta TCR antibody.

This receptor was taken from a man aged 45-60 years who received an inactivated influenza vaccine. Sequencing was performed on PBMCs from blood, taken on the day of vaccination.

CDR3 DNA: TGTGCCAGCTCACCACCGGGAAATTTGAACACCGGGGAGCTGTTTTTT. Its protein is CASSPPGNLNTGELFF. This chain connects TRBV18 to TRBJ2-2; D remains unclear. Per the germline V gene, CDR1 is KGHSH and CDR2 is LQKENI. V was cut by 0 bases and J by 1 base, with 9 bases left in between. The CDR3 sequence is 16 residues long.